The sequence of this T cell receptor beta chain was determined in a study of T-cell reconstitution after alpha-beta-depleted transplantation in children. V trimming: 4 bases; J trimming: 10 bases; junction bases outside the gene matches: 12. CDR1 is SGHRS and CDR2 is YFSETQ in the germline V gene. The CDR3 extends over 16 amino acids. Unique molecular identifiers were used to barcode this TCRbeta library. Each CDR3 protein gets one entry after TCRdb re-called the PCR reads with MiXCR. This sample has around 400,000 distinct CDR3 sequences, with 11% found just once. This clonotype was seen a handful of times.

The specimen comprised PBMCs from the stem cell graft donor, sampled from the stem cell graft. The receptor's source is a human donor who donated a stem cell graft to a child with acute myeloid leukemia. The gene calls are TRBV5-1 and TRBJ2-1; TRBD2 matches 12 bases. CDR3 region: CASSRGLAGPQGEQFF. The CDR3 DNA reads as TGCGCCAGCAGCCGGGGACTAGCGGGTCCTCAGGGGGAGCAGTTCTTC.